Each of the 27 T cell receptor beta chains below was sequenced from the same sample in a study of T-cell reconstitution after alpha-beta-depleted transplantation in children. Unique molecular identifiers were incorporated during preparation of the TCRbeta library. TCRdb redid the calling of the PCR reads with MiXCR, one entry per CDR3 protein. This sample has around 670,000 distinct CDR3 sequences, with roughly 13% found just once. The sample in question was PBMCs, obtained before TCRalphabeta/CD19-depleted stem cell transplant. The receptors were gathered from a girl aged 2-10 years with congenital amegakaryocytic thrombocytopenia, due to receive a stem cell transplant.

This clonotype was seen at least ten times. This chain links TRBV10-3 with TRBJ2-2, with TRBD1 matching over 11 bases. This CDR3 comprises 16 residues. CDR1 is ENHRY and CDR2 is SYGVKD in the germline V gene. The ends lost 5 bases at V and 6 bases at J; junction bases unmatched: 8. CDR3 DNA sequence: TGTGCCATCAGTCAAACCGGGACAGGGGGTTCCGGGGAGCTGTTTTTT. It specifies CAISQTGTGGSGELFF.

The rearrangement uses TRBV20-1 and TRBJ1-4; no firm D call. The CDR3 sequence is 15 residues long. Germline V gene sequence: CDR1 DFQATT, CDR2 SNEGSKA (reference sequence). V was trimmed by 0 bases and J by 8 bases, leaving 16 bases between them. The CDR3 sequence: CSARDTARLPEKLFF. CDR3 bases: TGCAGTGCTAGAGATACGGCGAGACTACCAGAAAAACTGTTTTTT.

This clonotype was detected only a few times. This chain uses TRBV20-1 with TRBJ2-1; the match to TRBD2 covers 11 bases. Losses at the gene ends were 0 bases for V and 5 bases for J; bases not matched to a gene: 3. This CDR3 is built from 15 residues. The germline CDR1 and CDR2 sequences are DFQATT and SNEGSKA (reference sequence). In DNA, the CDR3 is TGCAGTGCTAGAGACGCTAGCGGGAGGAACAATGAGCAGTTCTTC. Translating it yields CSARDASGRNNEQFF.

A few counts support this clonotype. V and J are TRBV29-1 and TRBJ2-2; weak D call: TRBD2 (5 bases). CDR3 length equals 13 residues. The germline gives CDR1 SQVTM, CDR2 ANQGSEA. The V end lost 4 bases, the J end lost 7 bases, and 13 bases lay between the germline ends. Here the CDR3 DNA reads TGCAGCGTTGTAAGCAGAGCGGTCGGGGAGCTGTTTTTT. It encodes CSVVSRAVGELFF.

The CDR3 sequence is CASSLGSGRTYEQYF. As DNA, the CDR3 is TGTGCCAGCAGCTTAGGTAGCGGGAGGACCTACGAGCAGTACTTC. V gene TRBV11-2 combines with J gene TRBJ2-7; 10 positions match TRBD2. The CDR3 sequence is 15 residues long. The J segment lost 2 bases and the V segment lost 1 base, leaving 2 bases of the junction unmatched. Germline CDR1 and CDR2: SGHAT and FQNNGV. The variable domain in full, with the rest retrieved from reference TRBV11-2 and TRBJ2-7, is EAGVAQSPRYKIIEKRQSVAFWCNPISGHATLYWYQQILGQGPKLLIQFQNNGVVDDSQLPKDRFSAERLKGVDSTLKIQPAKLEDSAVYLCASSLGSGRTYEQYFGPGTRLTVT.

To note about this clonotype: An end of the junction does not agree with germline; a read error may underlie this. The V gene is TRBV12-3 or TRBV12-4, the J gene TRBJ2-2; TRBD2 agrees at 14 bases. The CDR3 is 18 residues long. The CDR3: CACSSIGTSGGNTGELLF. The CDR3 nucleotides are TGTGCCTGCAGTTCCATTGGGACTAGCGGGGGAAACACCGGGGAGCTGCTTTTT.

This clonotype was counted only a few times. This chain uses TRBV11-2 with TRBJ2-1; 12 bases are shared with TRBD2. Trimming removed 0 bases from V and 9 bases from J; junction bases left unmatched: 6. The CDR3 spans 16 residues. From germline, CDR1 is SGHAT and CDR2 FQNNGV. In DNA, the CDR3 is TGTGCCAGCAGCTTAGATCCTAGCGGGAGGGTTGGTGAGCAGTTCTTC. Translating gives CASSLDPSGRVGEQFF.

This clonotype was observed many times. The genes are TRBV21-1 and TRBJ2-1. TRBV21-1 is an annotated pseudogene. This CDR3 spans 12 amino acids. The CDR3 loop reads CASSNSGNEQFF. In DNA, the CDR3 is TGTGCCAGCAGCAACTCGGGTAATGAGCAGTTCTTC.

This clonotype has a handful of counts. This chain uses TRBV5-5 with TRBJ2-5; 7 nucleotides match TRBD2. V was pared by 0 bases and J by 5 bases, with 7 bases of the junction left unmatched. The CDR3 spans 15 residues. Germline V CDR1 and CDR2: SGHKS, YYEKEE (reference sequence). CDR3 loop: CASSLAGGIMETQYF. CDR3 nucleotides: TGTGCCAGCAGCTTGGCGGGAGGTATCATGGAGACCCAGTACTTC.

For this clonotype: The junction shows a germline mismatch at one end, possibly a read error. The CDR3 nucleotides read TGCGCCAGCAGCTTGGTGGATGGAGACACCGGAGAGCTGTTTTTT. This encodes CASSLVDGDTGELFF. The chain employs TRBV5-1 and TRBJ2-2; D not certain. The CDR3 is 15 residues long. Germline loops: CDR1 SGHRS, CDR2 YFSETQ.

In nucleotides, the CDR3 is TGCAGCGCTACCCACCAAGAGACCCAGTACTTC. Its translation: CSATHQETQYF. This chain joins TRBV29-1 and TRBJ2-5; the D is unclear. Trimming left V 7 bases short and J 0 bases short, with 6 bases between. CDR1 is SQVTM and CDR2 is ANQGSEA in the germline V gene. CDR3 length: 11 amino acids.

This chain connects TRBV5-1 to TRBJ2-1; 8 bases fit TRBD2. With V trimmed by 0 bases and J by 3 bases, 5 bases remained unmatched. Germline V CDR1 and CDR2: SGHRS, YFSETQ. The CDR3 is 16 residues long. For the CDR3, the DNA is TGCGCCAGCAGCTTGGCCGTGCGGGAGGACTACAATGAGCAGTTCTTC. Protein: CASSLAVREDYNEQFF.

This clonotype has ten or more counts. V gene TRBV20-1 combines with J gene TRBJ2-3; 7 bases fit TRBD2. CDR1 is DFQATT and CDR2 is SNEGSKA in the germline V gene (reference sequence). V lost 2 bases and J lost 4; bases outside the gene matches: 3. The CDR3 runs to 13 residues. CDR3 amino acids: CSARPGGADTQYF. CDR3 sequence (DNA): TGCAGTGCTAGACCGGGAGGCGCAGATACGCAGTATTTT.

This clonotype occurred many times. The chain combines TRBV6-1 with TRBJ2-1; TRBD2 agrees at 9 bases. The germline V gene encodes CDR1 MNHNS and CDR2 SASEGT. V was clipped by 2 bases and J by 5 bases; unmatched bases: 7. The CDR3 spans 16 residues. The DNA for the CDR3 is TGTGCCAGCAGTGAATACGCGGGAGGGCCTCACAATGAGCAGTTCTTC. It specifies CASSEYAGGPHNEQFF.

The chain links TRBV20-1 to TRBJ2-2; D may be TRBD1 (5 bases). Per the germline V gene, CDR1 is DFQATT and CDR2 is SNEGSKA (reference sequence). The CDR3 contains 14 residues. The V end lost 6 bases, the J end lost 5 bases, and 16 bases lay between the germline ends. The CDR3 here is CSALGDSLTGELFF. The CDR3 coding sequence is TGCAGTGCGCTAGGTGACAGCCTAACCGGGGAGCTGTTTTTT.

This clonotype showed up just a few times. The rearrangement uses TRBV30 and TRBJ2-7, with D possibly being TRBD1 or TRBD2 (5 bases each). Trimming took off 4 bases at V and 4 bases at J, with 14 bases between the two ends. CDR1 GTSNPN and CDR2 SVGIG come from the germline V gene (reference sequence). The CDR3 has 13 residues. The CDR3 sequence: CAWTGDPFYEQYF. CDR3 DNA: TGTGCCTGGACCGGGGACCCTTTTTACGAGCAGTACTTC.

The chain couples TRBV5-1 to TRBJ2-3; 7 bases agree with TRBD2. Germline trimming cut 6 bases from V and 0 bases from J; bases unmatched to any gene: 7. CDR3 size: 15 residues. Looked up from germline, CDR1 is SGHRS and CDR2 is YFSETQ. The CDR3 region has the DNA TGCGCCAGCAACCCGGCGGGGGTTAGCACAGATACGCAGTATTTT. Translating it yields CASNPAGVSTDTQYF. Full variable domain (missing parts from reference TRBV5-1 and TRBJ2-3): KAGVTQTPRYLIKTRGQQVTLSCSPISGHRSVSWYQQTPGQGLQFLFEYFSETQRNKGNFPGRFSGRQFSNSRSEMNVSTLELGDSALYLCASNPAGVSTDTQYFGPGTRLTVL.

Notes on this clonotype: One end of the junction varies from germline; a read error may be responsible. The J gene is TRBJ1-5, the V gene TRBV3-1; no clear D. CDR3 length: 12 amino acids. Germline lookup yields CDR1 LGHDT and CDR2 YNNKEL (reference sequence). In DNA form, the CDR3 reads TGTGCCAGCAGTCAAGATGGGGTGACCCAGCATTTT. It codes for CASSQDGVTQHF.

In its sample, this clonotype was seen many times. The chain recombines TRBV20-1 with TRBJ1-6; 7 bases agree with TRBD1. CDR3 length: 17 residues. J lost 7 bases, V lost 2 bases, and 14 bases had no gene match. CDR1 is DFQATT, CDR2 SNEGSKA, per germline (reference sequence). The CDR3 here is CSARRKTGRLRNSPLHF. The CDR3 DNA sequence: TGCAGTGCTAGACGAAAGACAGGGAGATTGCGCAATTCACCCCTCCACTTT.

This clonotype has a handful of counts. V is TRBV5-5 and J is TRBJ2-2; D gene ambiguous. Germline CDR1 is SGHKS and CDR2 is YYEKEE (reference sequence). V shed 0 bases and J shed 5 bases, with 14 bases lying between them. This CDR3 is 16 amino acids long. The CDR3 loop reads CASSLVVEIGTGELFF. As DNA, the CDR3 is TGTGCCAGCAGCTTGGTGGTCGAGATAGGGACCGGGGAGCTGTTTTTT. The full variable domain, completed using reference TRBV5-5 and TRBJ2-2, is DAGVTQSPTHLIKTRGQQVTLRCSPISGHKSVSWYQQVLGQGPQFIFQYYEKEERGRGNFPDRFSARQFPNYSSELNVNALLLGDSALYLCASSLVVEIGTGELFFGEGSRLTVL.

This clonotype was observed many times. This chain joins TRBV20-1 and TRBJ2-3; perhaps TRBD2 as D (6 bases). The CDR3 runs 13 residues. Deletions cut 1 base from V and 1 base from J, with 6 bases between. The germline CDR1 and CDR2 sequences are DFQATT and SNEGSKA (reference sequence). CDR3 nucleotide sequence: TGCAGTGCTAGAGGGGGGGGCACAGATACGCAGTATTTT. It translates to CSARGGGTDTQYF.

This clonotype appeared many times. This sequence joins TRBV2 and TRBJ2-2; D not certain. There are 13 residues in the CDR3. Germline V gene lookup returns CDR1 SNHLY and CDR2 FYNNEI. Trimming took 6 bases from V and 5 from J, leaving 10 bases between them. The CDR3 nucleotides read TGTGCCAGCAGCCCCCTAGAAACCGGGGAGCTGTTTTTT. Encoded protein: CASSPLETGELFF.

This clonotype has a count of ten or more. V usage is TRBV25-1 and J usage is TRBJ2-4, with D uncertain. With 2 bases removed from V and 0 bases from J, the gap between germline ends came to 5 bases. Germline lookup yields CDR1 MGHDK and CDR2 SYGVNS. CDR3 length equals 14 residues. This chain's CDR3 is CASSEGQAKNIQYF. CDR3 coding DNA: TGTGCCAGCAGTGAAGGTCAAGCCAAAAACATTCAGTACTTC.

A few counts support this clonotype. The chain couples TRBV20-1 to TRBJ2-2; 12 bases align to TRBD2. V shed 3 bases, J shed 5 bases, and the junction held 7 bases outside the gene matches. CDR3 length equals 16 residues. Per germline, CDR1 DFQATT and CDR2 SNEGSKA (reference sequence). CDR3 in DNA: TGCAGTGCTAGGGGACCCGGGACTAGCGGGACCGGGGAGCTGTTTTTT. Protein sequence: CSARGPGTSGTGELFF.

CDR3: CASRKTGGEETQYF. Written as DNA, the CDR3 is TGTGCCAGCAGAAAGACAGGGGGGGAAGAGACCCAGTACTTC. The chain uses TRBV12-3 or TRBV12-4 and TRBJ2-5; the match to TRBD1 covers 9 bases. Trimming at V came to 6 bases and at J to 3 bases, leaving 5 bases not matched to a gene. The CDR3 is 14 residues long.

This clonotype was seen at least ten times. The chain recombines TRBV6-5 with TRBJ1-3, with a possible D match to TRBD1 (6 bases). The CDR3 totals 15 residues. The germline V gene encodes CDR1 MNHEY and CDR2 SVGAGI. Trimming pared 4 bases from V and 2 bases from J, leaving 12 bases between. CDR3 bases: TGTGCCAGCAGTTTTGCAGGGACAACTGGAAACACCATATATTTT. This codes for CASSFAGTTGNTIYF.

In its sample, this clonotype was seen many times. The rearrangement uses TRBV29-1 and TRBJ1-1, with a weak D call TRBD1 (6 bases). V lost 6 bases to trimming and J lost 1 base, with 12 bases between them. The germline CDR1 and CDR2 sequences are SQVTM and ANQGSEA. The CDR3 has 13 residues. CDR3 sequence (DNA): TGCAGCGTGACGACAGGTGGGAACACTGAAGCTTTCTTT. It codes for CSVTTGGNTEAFF.